What follows are 14 T cell receptor beta chains derived from one specimen sequenced in a study of blood T cell repertoires in COVID-19. Only in-frame clones appear in the TCRdb table, and some are missing; sequencing was by immunoSEQ multiplex PCR. The sample lists more than 300,000 clones, 65% to 90% occurring once. Sequences were obtained from PBMCs or T cells enriched from blood (not recorded which). Receptor source: a man in his thirties or forties who had recovered from COVID-19.

V is TRBV5-4 and J is TRBJ2-1; TRBD2 matches at 8 bases. The CDR3 contains 16 residues. V shed 3 bases and J 6 bases; nucleotides not matched to a gene: 11. Germline CDR1 reads SGHNT; CDR2 reads YYREEE (reference sequence). CDR3 region: CASSSPGTSRVNEQFF. CDR3 in DNA: TGTGCCAGCAGCTCTCCCGGGACTAGTAGGGTCAATGAGCAGTTCTTC.

This rearrangement joins TRBV30 to TRBJ2-7, with D possibly being TRBD1 (5 bases). Germline CDR1 and CDR2: GTSNPN and SVGIG (reference sequence). The CDR3 length is 14 residues. V lost 4 bases, J lost 2 bases, and 15 bases lay in between. CDR3 sequence reads: CAWKGSRTPYEQYF. CDR3 nucleotide sequence: TGTGCCTGGAAGGGCAGCAGGACACCCTACGAGCAGTACTTC. The whole variable domain, filled in from reference TRBV30 and TRBJ2-7, reads SQTIHQWPATLVQPVGSPLSLECTVEGTSNPNLYWYRQAAGRGLQLLFYSVGIGQISSEVPQNLSASRPQDRQFILSSKKLLLSDSGFYLCAWKGSRTPYEQYFGPGTRLTVT.

The genes are TRBV5-1 and TRBJ1-1; tentatively, D is TRBD1 (6 bases). This CDR3 is built from 16 residues. CDR1 SGHRS and CDR2 YFSETQ come from the germline V gene. Deletions cut 0 bases from V and 1 base from J, with 13 bases between. The DNA for the CDR3 is TGCGCCAGCAGCTTGGAGCGGACAGACTCGAACACTGAAGCTTTCTTT. Translating it yields CASSLERTDSNTEAFF.

This rearrangement joins TRBV13 to TRBJ2-5; D remains ambiguous. Deletions cut 2 bases from V and 5 bases from J, with 9 bases between. The V gene's germline CDR1 is PRHDT and CDR2 FYEKMQ (reference sequence). CDR3 length: 13 residues. Written as DNA, the CDR3 is TGTGCCAGCAGCTTACGCCTGCGGGAGACCCAGTACTTC. As protein: CASSLRLRETQYF.

The count of this clone is one. The chain joins TRBV6-1 to TRBJ1-6; D unclear. The CDR3 totals 15 residues. Germline CDR1 reads MNHNS; CDR2 reads SASEGT. With 3 bases removed from V and 13 bases from J, the gap between germline ends came to 19 bases. The CDR3 DNA is TGTGCCAGCAGTGAGAGGGAACCGGGCCCTCCGCCCCTCCACTTT. Translation: CASSEREPGPPPLHF.

V usage is TRBV18 and J usage is TRBJ2-5; TRBD1 matches at 8 bases. Germline V lookup: CDR1 KGHSH, CDR2 LQKENI. The J segment lost 2 bases and the V segment lost 4 bases, leaving 3 bases of the junction unmatched. The CDR3 is 14 amino acids. The chain's CDR3 is CASSRQGTQETQYF. The CDR3 DNA is TGTGCCAGCTCACGACAGGGGACACAAGAGACCCAGTACTTC.

This clone was counted a single time. The rearrangement uses TRBV28 and TRBJ1-2; 11 nucleotides agree with TRBD1. The CDR3 has 14 amino acids. V shed 0 bases and J 8 bases; nucleotides not matched to a gene: 2. Germline-derived CDR1 and CDR2 are MDHEN and SYDVKM. The CDR3, as DNA: TGTGCCAGCAGTTTATGGGACAGGGGGCAAGGCTACACCTTC. It yields the protein CASSLWDRGQGYTF.

This clone was counted between two and nine times. This CDR3 reads CASNGLAGGAKNIQYF. The CDR3, as DNA: TGTGCCAGCAATGGACTAGCGGGAGGGGCCAAAAACATTCAGTACTTC. The chain joins TRBV2 to TRBJ2-4; 15 bases are a match to TRBD2. CDR1 is SNHLY, CDR2 FYNNEI, per germline. CDR3 length: 16 amino acids. V shed 7 bases and J 1 base; nucleotides not matched to a gene: 2.

The V call is TRBV6-1, the J call TRBJ2-1; 9 bases are shared with TRBD2. V lost 4 bases, J lost 8 bases, and 12 bases stayed unmatched. The germline gives CDR1 MNHNS, CDR2 SASEGT. There are 16 residues in the CDR3. The chain's CDR3 is CASSAPSGALPDEQFF. CDR3 DNA sequence: TGTGCCAGCAGTGCCCCTAGCGGGGCCCTCCCTGATGAGCAGTTCTTC.

The chain has TRBV5-4 and TRBJ2-7; D is undetermined. Germline CDR1 and CDR2: SGHNT and YYREEE (reference sequence). The CDR3 spans 14 residues. The ends were cut back, 2 bases at V and 0 bases at J, with 9 bases in the middle. The CDR3 region has the DNA TGTGCCAGCAGCTTCCGACACCGCTCCTACGAGCAGTACTTC. This sequence encodes CASSFRHRSYEQYF. Using reference TRBV5-4 and TRBJ2-7 for the parts outside the CDR3, the full variable domain is ETGVTQSPTHLIKTRGQQVTLRCSSQSGHNTVSWYQQALGQGPQFIFQYYREEENGRGNFPPRFSGLQFPNYSSELNVNALELDDSALYLCASSFRHRSYEQYFGPGTRLTVT.

This clone was seen a single time. V gene TRBV11-2 combines with J gene TRBJ2-7, with 13 bases identical to TRBD2. Germline CDR1 SGHAT, CDR2 FQNNGV. The CDR3 consists of 16 residues. With V trimmed by 1 base and J by 4 bases, 4 bases remained unmatched. As DNA, the CDR3 is TGTGCCAGCAGCTTAGGGTCGGGACTAGCGGGATACGAGCAGTACTTC. This gives the protein CASSLGSGLAGYEQYF.

CDR3 bases: TGTGCCAGCAGTTTAAGGGCAGGGTTGTCACCCCTCCACTTT. Protein product: CASSLRAGLSPLHF. The J gene is TRBJ1-6, the V gene TRBV28; D is possibly TRBD1 (5 bases). The CDR3 extends over 14 amino acids. Germline V gives CDR1 MDHEN, CDR2 SYDVKM. V was pared by 2 bases and J by 10 bases, with 12 bases between. Together with reference TRBV28 and TRBJ1-6, the CDR3 gives the full variable domain: DVKVTQSSRYLVKRTGEKVFLECVQDMDHENMFWYRQDPGLGLRLIYFSYDVKMKEKGDIPEGYSVSREKKERFSLILESASTNQTSMYLCASSLRAGLSPLHFGNGTRLTVT.

The V call is TRBV6-5, the J call TRBJ1-2; 10 nucleotides align to TRBD1. This CDR3 is 13 amino acids long. The germline CDR1 and CDR2 sequences are MNHEY and SVGAGI. V lost 7 bases to trimming and J lost 6 bases; unmatched junction nucleotides: 5. The CDR3 loop reads CASTRGTGDGYTF. For the CDR3, the DNA is TGTGCCAGCACCAGAGGGACAGGGGATGGCTACACCTTC.

The rearrangement joins TRBV5-1 to TRBJ1-2; D remains ambiguous. V was cut by 5 bases and J by 2 bases, with 7 bases left in between. The CDR3 has 12 residues. From germline, CDR1 is SGHRS and CDR2 YFSETQ. CDR3 nucleotide sequence: TGCGCCAGCAGGACCGGGAACTATGGCTACACCTTC. Its translation is CASRTGNYGYTF.